These 14 T cell receptor beta chains originate from one sample sequenced in a study of tumor and adjacent non-tumor tissue in lung cancer. This sample's RNA came from whole unsorted tissue. The normal lung tissue was taken more than 3 cm from the tumor edge. TCRbeta libraries were built with three rounds of nested PCR, modified from ARM-PCR. TCRdb independently ran MiXCR on the multiplex PCR reads; one entry per CDR3 protein. The table has approximately 62,000 distinct CDR3 sequences, 61% seen once; the top ten hold less than 40%. The sequenced sample consisted of distant non-tumor lung tissue. These receptors were collected from a man between 65 and 85 years old with non-small cell lung cancer.

Note on this clonotype: One junction end does not reproduce the germline sequence, and a read error may be involved. The chain uses TRBV6-2 or TRBV6-3 and TRBJ2-3; 8 bases are shared with TRBD2. In germline, CDR1 is MNHEY, CDR2 SVGEGT. The CDR3 is 16 residues long. As DNA, the CDR3 is TGTGCCAGCAGTAAGGGTGCGGGGGGAGGCACAGATACCCAGTATTTT. Translation gives CASSKGAGGGTDTQYF.

To note about this clonotype: At one boundary the junction diverges from the germline segment, which might be a read error. The rearrangement uses TRBV6-5 and TRBJ2-3; no definite D call. Germline V gene lookup returns CDR1 MNHEY and CDR2 SVGAGI. The CDR3 has 13 amino acids. DNA of the CDR3: TGTGTCAGCAGTCGACTCATGCGGCATACGCGGTATTTT. As protein: CVSSRLMRHTRYF.

Regarding this clonotype: The germline gene is not matched at one end of the junction; a read error may be the cause. V gene TRBV6-5 combines with J gene TRBJ2-3; D unclear. CDR1 MNHEY and CDR2 SVGAGI come from the germline V gene. The CDR3 spans 16 residues. DNA of the CDR3: TGTGCCAGTAGTTACTCGAAGTCCCCCGGTTCCGATACGCAGTATTTT. This translates into CASSYSKSPGSDTQYF.

Remarks on this clonotype: A read error may account for a junction end that differs from germline. The rearrangement uses TRBV6-1 and TRBJ1-5; the D is unclear. This CDR3 region has 14 residues. The germline V gene has CDR1 MNHNS and CDR2 SASEGT. In DNA form, the CDR3 reads TGTGCCAGCAGTGAGAAGAGTTACAATCAGCCCCAGCACTTT. This encodes CASSEKSYNQPQHF.

Points on this clonotype: One base away lies a much larger clone, so this may be a sequencing read error. This chain uses TRBV5-5 with TRBJ2-7; the match to TRBD2 covers 9 bases. The J segment lost 3 bases and the V segment lost 0 bases, leaving 4 bases of the junction unmatched. The CDR3 contains 15 residues. CDR1 and CDR2 (germline): SGHKS, YYEKEE (reference sequence). The CDR3: CASSLGSSGIYEQYF. DNA for the CDR3: TGTGCCAGCAGCTTGGGGTCTAGCGGGATCTACGAGCAGTACTTC. Filled out from reference TRBV5-5 and TRBJ2-7, the complete variable domain reads DAGVTQSPTHLIKTRGQQVTLRCSPISGHKSVSWYQQVLGQGPQFIFQYYEKEERGRGNFPDRFSARQFPNYSSELNVNALLLGDSALYLCASSLGSSGIYEQYFGPGTRLTVT.

The V call is TRBV4-1, the J call TRBJ2-1; maybe TRBD2 (6 bases). Germline lookup yields CDR1 MGHRA and CDR2 YSYEKL. The CDR3 loop spans 12 amino acids. The CDR3 DNA reads as TGCATCAGCAGCCCTGGGACTCATGAGCAGTTCTTC. It specifies CISSPGTHEQFF.

As regards this clonotype: At one end the junction does not follow the germline gene, possibly because of a read error. The CDR3 DNA reads TGTGCCTGCAGCCTTGGGCAGCGGGGGGGCCAAATCAGTGAGCAGTTCTTC. It yields the protein CACSLGQRGGQISEQFF. The chain recombines TRBV11-1 with TRBJ2-1; TRBD2 matches 10 bases. Per germline, CDR1 SGHAT and CDR2 FQDESV (reference sequence). The CDR3 totals 17 residues.

On this clonotype: This may be a read error: a much more frequent sequence differs by one nucleotide. The chain joins TRBV12-3 or TRBV12-4 to TRBJ2-1; 8 bases align to TRBD2. CDR3 length: 16 residues. CDR3: CASSPFGGGYGNVQFF. The DNA of the CDR3 is TGTGCCAGCAGCCCCTTCGGGGGGGGCTATGGGAATGTGCAGTTCTTC.

With respect to this clonotype: A much larger clone differs by one base, so this may be a read error. The chain is built from TRBV28 and TRBJ2-5; D not resolved. The germline CDR1 and CDR2 sequences are MDHEN and SYDVKM. This CDR3 spans 14 amino acids. V lost 4 bases and J lost 5, with 14 bases in between. CDR3 protein: CASSSRPARETQYF. CDR3 sequence (DNA): TGTGCCAGCAGTTCCCGCCCCGCCAGGGAGACCCAGTACTTC. The complete variable domain, with remaining parts taken from reference TRBV28 and TRBJ2-5, reads DVKVTQSSRYLVKRTGEKVFLECVQDMDHENMFWYRQDPGLGLRLIYFSYDVKMKEKGDIPEGYSVSREKKERFSLILESASTNQTSMYLCASSSRPARETQYFGPGTRLLVL.

Remarks on this clonotype: An end of the junction does not agree with germline; a read error may underlie this. The DNA for the CDR3 is TGTGCCAGCAGCTTCAGGGGGAACAGTGAAGCTTTCTTT. Encoded protein: CASSFRGNSEAFF. The gene calls are TRBV11-3 and TRBJ1-1, with 7 bases lining up with TRBD1. Germline loops: CDR1 SGHNT, CDR2 YENEEA. The CDR3 extends over 13 amino acids.

This clonotype was seen repeatedly, ten times or more. The chain combines TRBV4-1 with TRBJ2-2; TRBD2 agrees at 9 bases. CDR3 size: 15 residues. V was clipped by 1 base and J by 5 bases; unmatched bases: 2. Germline V CDR1 and CDR2: MGHRA, YSYEKL. Here the CDR3 DNA reads TGCGCCAGCAGCCAAGTGGCGGGAGGGACCGGGGAGCTGTTTTTT. Its translation is CASSQVAGGTGELFF.

In the case of this clonotype: A much larger clonotype is one base distant, so this may be a read error. In this CDR3 the conserved last residue, phenylalanine or tryptophan, is missing, so a read error is likely. This sequence joins TRBV29-1 and TRBJ2-1; D is uncertain. Germline assignment: CDR1 SQVTM and CDR2 ANQGSEA. CDR3 length equals 13 residues. V lost 5 bases to trimming and J lost 4 bases, with 12 bases between them. DNA of the CDR3: TGCAGCGTTCCCAGACCTGGTTACAATGAGCAGTTCCTC. This encodes CSVPRPGYNEQFL.

The CDR3 protein is CSARGEAASYEQYF. DNA for the CDR3: TGCAGTGCTAGAGGAGAGGCAGCCTCCTACGAGCAGTACTTC. The rearrangement links TRBV20-1 to TRBJ2-7; D remains ambiguous. Germline-derived CDR1 and CDR2 are DFQATT and SNEGSKA (reference sequence). The V end lost 1 base, the J end lost 0 bases, and 10 bases lay between the germline ends. The CDR3 contains 14 residues.

This clonotype has ten or more counts. The chain recombines TRBV12-3 or TRBV12-4 with TRBJ2-5; TRBD1 might be the D (6 bases). The V end lost 5 bases, the J end lost 5 bases, and 15 bases lay between the germline ends. The CDR3 loop spans 14 amino acids. CDR3 protein: CASSGGRVTETQYF. CDR3 bases: TGTGCCAGCAGTGGGGGCCGGGTGACGGAGACCCAGTACTTC.